This entry lists 17 T cell receptor beta chains sequenced from one sample in a study of blood T cell repertoires in COVID-19. Data came from immunoSEQ multiplex PCR; TCRdb stores just in-frame clones and leaves some out. The sample has about 260,000 clones, about 87% seen once; the top ten hold approximately 10%. The sequenced material came from peripheral blood. The receptors were gathered from a woman between 70 and 85 years old with COVID-19, enrolled during active disease.

This clone was counted once. The chain recombines TRBV11-3 with TRBJ1-6; 7 bases are shared with TRBD1. This CDR3 comprises 14 residues. Per germline, CDR1 SGHNT and CDR2 YENEEA. The V and J ends lost 4 bases and 6 bases, in that order; junction bases with no gene match: 3. CDR3 in amino acids: CASSSGTANSPLHF. CDR3 in DNA: TGTGCCAGCAGCTCCGGGACAGCTAATTCACCCCTCCACTTT.

This clone was counted only a few times. V gene TRBV5-1 combines with J gene TRBJ1-4; D is possibly TRBD1 (6 bases). Germline CDR1 and CDR2: SGHRS and YFSETQ. The CDR3 is 16 residues long. Trimming took 0 bases from V and 1 from J, leaving 10 bases between them. The CDR3 DNA reads TGCGCCAGCAGCTTGGAGGGGGTCGGAACTAATGAAAAACTGTTTTTT. Its translation: CASSLEGVGTNEKLFF.

This chain links TRBV6-6 with TRBJ2-1; D might be TRBD1 (5 bases). CDR3 length: 14 amino acids. Germline CDR1 and CDR2: MNHNY and SVGAGI (reference sequence). V was cut by 3 bases and J by 5 bases, with 11 bases left in between. CDR3 region: CASSYLDSHNEQFF. In DNA form, the CDR3 reads TGTGCCAGCAGTTATCTAGACAGCCACAATGAGCAGTTCTTC.

V is TRBV30 and J is TRBJ2-3, with 11 bases that match TRBD2. The CDR3 totals 14 residues. From germline, CDR1 is GTSNPN and CDR2 SVGIG (reference sequence). The V segment lost 7 bases and the J segment 3 bases; nucleotides outside the gene matches: 6. The CDR3 is CAYIAGGPTDTQYF. CDR3 sequence (DNA): TGTGCCTACATAGCGGGAGGGCCGACAGATACGCAGTATTTT.

In this sample, this clone turned up once. The chain combines TRBV15 with TRBJ2-2, with TRBD2 as a possible D gene (6 bases). This CDR3 contains 15 residues. Germline assignment: CDR1 LNHNV and CDR2 YYDKDF (reference sequence). Trimming pared 0 bases from V and 5 bases from J, leaving 10 bases between. Written as DNA, the CDR3 is TGTGCCACCAGCAGAGATTGGAGGGAGACCGGGGAGCTGTTTTTT. Translating gives CATSRDWRETGELFF.

Comment on this clone: At the DNA level, this CDR3 is encoded by other sequences in the same sample as well. The genes are TRBV19 and TRBJ1-3, with 9 bases that match TRBD1. The CDR3 length is 15 residues. CDR1 is LNHDA and CDR2 is SQIVND in the germline V gene (reference sequence). Losses at the gene ends were 5 bases for V and 1 base for J; bases not matched to a gene: 3. CDR3 residues: CASSVQGASGNTIYF. CDR3 nucleotide sequence: TGTGCCAGTAGTGTACAGGGGGCGTCTGGAAACACCATATATTTT.

The chain recombines TRBV7-3 with TRBJ2-1; TRBD2 agrees at 10 bases. CDR3 length equals 13 residues. V trimming: 5 bases; J trimming: 7 bases; junction bases outside the gene matches: 2. CDR1 is SGHTA, CDR2 FQGTGA, per germline. The CDR3 nucleotides are TGTGCCAGCAGCACTAGCGGGATAAATGAGCAGTTCTTC. Protein sequence: CASSTSGINEQFF.

The CDR3 DNA reads as TGTGCCAGCAGCTTAGGGGGTGCGAACACCGGGGAGCTGTTTTTT. Its translation is CASSLGGANTGELFF. The chain uses TRBV5-4 and TRBJ2-2; tentatively, D is TRBD1 (6 bases). Per germline, CDR1 SGHNT and CDR2 YYREEE (reference sequence). The V end lost 2 bases, the J end lost 0 bases, and 8 bases lay between the germline ends. CDR3 size: 15 residues.

The chain recombines TRBV2 with TRBJ1-5; weak D call: TRBD1 (6 bases). The V end lost 6 bases, the J end lost 2 bases, and 14 bases lay between the germline ends. Germline lookup yields CDR1 SNHLY and CDR2 FYNNEI. The CDR3 extends over 15 amino acids. CDR3 nucleotide sequence: TGTGCCAGCAGCGACCAGGGGATGGGCAATCAGCCCCAGCATTTT. As protein: CASSDQGMGNQPQHF.

The chain has TRBV28 and TRBJ1-5; TRBD1 matches 8 bases. This CDR3 contains 15 residues. After removal of 6 bases from V and 6 bases from J, the junction contained 10 bases not matched to a gene. CDR1 is MDHEN, CDR2 SYDVKM, per germline. The CDR3 region has the DNA TGTGCCAGCAGAGTAGCGACAGGGGACGGTCAGCCCCAGCATTTT. This codes for CASRVATGDGQPQHF.

The rearrangement uses TRBV27 and TRBJ1-2; maybe TRBD1 (5 bases). V was trimmed by 5 bases and J by 7 bases, leaving 20 bases between them. From germline, CDR1 is MNHEY and CDR2 SMNVEV (reference sequence). The CDR3 length is 15 residues. This chain's CDR3 is CASSPHSGGRGGYTF. CDR3 coding DNA: TGTGCCAGCAGTCCACATTCGGGCGGGAGGGGTGGCTACACCTTC.

V gene TRBV7-9 combines with J gene TRBJ2-7, with TRBD2 matching 7 bases. Germline V gene sequence: CDR1 SEHNR, CDR2 FQNEAQ (reference sequence). The V gene end was trimmed by 5 bases and the J gene end by 2 bases; junction bases not matched to a gene: 9. The CDR3 is 15 amino acids. CDR3 nucleotides: TGTGCCAGCAGCAATCATCGCGGGAGCACCTACGAGCAGTACTTC. Residues: CASSNHRGSTYEQYF.

The chain links TRBV18 to TRBJ2-7, with D maybe TRBD2 (6 bases). The V end was cut by 5 bases, the J end by 2 bases, with 16 bases between. Germline assignment: CDR1 KGHSH and CDR2 LQKENI. This CDR3 has 15 amino acids. The CDR3 coding sequence is TGTGCCAGCTCAAGTCGGGACTTTTCCCCCTACGAGCAGTACTTC. Translating gives CASSSRDFSPYEQYF.

CDR3 in amino acids: CASSLNYEQYF. CDR3 DNA sequence: TGTGCCAGCAGCCTAAACTACGAGCAGTACTTC. The V gene is TRBV5-6, the J gene TRBJ2-7; D is unclear. The germline V gene has CDR1 SGHDT and CDR2 YYEEEE. Trimming stripped 4 bases from V and 3 bases from J, with 5 bases between. This CDR3 has 11 amino acids.

The V and J genes are TRBV3-1 (or the pseudogene TRBV3-2) and TRBJ1-5; TRBD1 might be the D (5 bases). CDR1 is LGHDT and CDR2 is YNNKEL in the germline V gene (reference sequence). The CDR3 is 15 residues long. The V end lost 1 base, the J end lost 2 bases, and 9 bases lay between the germline ends. This CDR3 is CASSQGRGGNQPQHF. CDR3 nucleotides: TGTGCCAGCAGCCAAGGAAGGGGTGGCAATCAGCCCCAGCATTTT.

The gene calls are TRBV24-1 and TRBJ1-2; tentatively, D is TRBD1 (6 bases). This CDR3 is built from 16 residues. V shed 2 bases and J shed 8 bases, with 20 bases lying between them. Germline loops: CDR1 KGHDR, CDR2 SFDVKD. This CDR3 is CATSDSNGGGQGGYTF. The DNA of the CDR3 is TGTGCCACCAGTGATTCCAATGGTGGGGGCCAAGGAGGCTACACCTTC.

V usage is TRBV7-9 and J usage is TRBJ2-1; D is possibly TRBD1 (6 bases). There are 14 residues in the CDR3. Germline V gene sequence: CDR1 SEHNR, CDR2 FQNEAQ (reference sequence). Trimming cost V 6 bases and J 7 bases, with 16 bases left between them. CDR3 protein: CASRSLDRWNEQFF. CDR3 DNA sequence: TGTGCCAGCAGATCCCTTGACAGGTGGAATGAGCAGTTCTTC. The full variable domain, with the rest looked up from reference TRBV7-9 and TRBJ2-1, is DTGVSQNPRHKITKRGQNVTFRCDPISEHNRLYWYRQTLGQGPEFLTYFQNEAQLEKSRLLSDRFSAERPKGSFSTLEIQRTEQGDSAMYLCASRSLDRWNEQFFGPGTRLTVL.